These 12 T cell receptor beta chains originate from one sample sequenced in a study of identical twins' blood T cells (dated by TCRdb to the early 2010s). The method behind the library was 5' RACE. TCRdb records Illumina Genome Analyzer IIx as the sequencer. TCRdb reanalyzed the raw reads on its own, using fastp at Q25 for trimming and MiXCR for clone calling, and kept in-frame beta chains. CDR3 protein sequences are deduplicated, and each keeps its most common genes and DNA. The sample yields 350,000 to 450,000 distinct CDR3 sequences; roughly 27% were counted once. The biggest ten clones account for 6.1% of the sample. Sequencing was carried out using PBMCs. These receptors came from a woman aged 18 to 55 in good health.

The chain links TRBV6-6 to TRBJ1-2; D is undetermined. The CDR3 totals 13 residues. Germline loops: CDR1 MNHNY, CDR2 SVGAGI (reference sequence). V lost 5 bases and J lost 7, with 14 bases in between. The CDR3 DNA sequence: TGTGCCAGCAGTACAGAGATAACGGGTGGCTACACCTTC. It codes for CASSTEITGGYTF.

The table lists this clonotype with a few counts. The genes are TRBV9 and TRBJ1-6; D may be TRBD1 (5 bases). The CDR3 totals 14 residues. Trimming took 2 bases from V and 7 from J, leaving 10 bases between them. Germline CDR1 is SGDLS and CDR2 is YYNGEE. The CDR3 nucleotides are TGTGCCAGCAGCGTCGGGGGAGGGAATTCACCCCTCCACTTT. It specifies CASSVGGGNSPLHF.

The chain links TRBV12-3 or TRBV12-4 to TRBJ1-1, with 9 nucleotides matching TRBD1. The CDR3 is made up of 13 amino acids. Trimming at V came to 5 bases and at J to 6 bases, leaving 4 bases not matched to a gene. The DNA for the CDR3 is TGTGCCAGCAGTCAGAGACAGGGGGCTGAAGCTTTCTTT. Protein sequence: CASSQRQGAEAFF.

The chain joins TRBV18 to TRBJ1-3, with 7 bases matching TRBD1. After removal of 3 bases from V and 0 bases from J, the junction contained 14 bases not matched to a gene. The CDR3 has 19 residues. Germline CDR1 KGHSH, CDR2 LQKENI. CDR3 DNA sequence: TGTGCCAGCTCACCGTTTGCCGGGACAGCCTACCCCTCTGGAAACACCATATATTTT. It yields the protein CASSPFAGTAYPSGNTIYF. The full variable domain, with the rest looked up from reference TRBV18 and TRBJ1-3, is NAGVMQNPRHLVRRRGQEARLRCSPMKGHSHVYWYRQLPEEGLKFMVYLQKENIIDESGMPKERFSAEFPKEGPSILRIQQVVRGDSAAYFCASSPFAGTAYPSGNTIYFGEGSWLTVV.

V gene TRBV20-1 combines with J gene TRBJ1-6; no reliable D call. The germline gives CDR1 DFQATT, CDR2 SNEGSKA (reference sequence). This CDR3 region has 12 residues. The V end lost 3 bases, the J end lost 7 bases, and 7 bases lay between the germline ends. In nucleotides, the CDR3 is TGCAGTGCTAGGTCGTCGAATTCACCCCTCCACTTT. Protein sequence: CSARSSNSPLHF.

This clonotype was seen a handful of times. V and J are TRBV20-1 and TRBJ1-3; unclear D gene. The CDR3 spans 11 residues. The V gene lost 6 bases and the J gene lost 8 bases, with 11 bases spanning the gap. The germline V gene has CDR1 DFQATT and CDR2 SNEGSKA (reference sequence). In nucleotides, the CDR3 is TGCAGTGCGCCCGGTAGGGACACCATATATTTT. Translating it yields CSAPGRDTIYF.

V and J are TRBV12-3 or TRBV12-4 and TRBJ1-2, with a weak D call TRBD1 (6 bases). The V end was cut by 6 bases, the J end by 4 bases, with 12 bases between. CDR3 length: 13 residues. CDR3 protein: CASSTGYGYGYTF. DNA for the CDR3: TGTGCCAGCAGCACAGGGTACGGCTATGGCTACACCTTC.

This chain connects TRBV7-9 to TRBJ1-2; D remains ambiguous. Germline assignment: CDR1 SEHNR and CDR2 FQNEAQ (reference sequence). Trimming stripped 9 bases from V and 0 bases from J, with 8 bases between. This CDR3 has 12 residues. The CDR3 DNA follows: TGTGCCAGTCAACCTTCTAACTATGGCTACACCTTC. Protein sequence: CASQPSNYGYTF. Combining the CDR3 with reference TRBV7-9 and TRBJ1-2 gives the whole variable domain DTGVSQNPRHKITKRGQNVTFRCDPISEHNRLYWYRQTLGQGPEFLTYFQNEAQLEKSRLLSDRFSAERPKGSFSTLEIQRTEQGDSAMYLCASQPSNYGYTFGSGTRLTVV.

This clonotype was found a few times. The chain employs TRBV19 and TRBJ2-7; D is ambiguous. Germline CDR1 reads LNHDA; CDR2 reads SQIVND (reference sequence). This CDR3 is built from 13 residues. V was pared by 5 bases and J by 2 bases, with 10 bases between. The chain's CDR3 is CASSVTSPYEQYF. The CDR3 DNA sequence: TGTGCCAGTAGTGTAACCTCCCCCTACGAGCAGTACTTC.

The chain recombines TRBV18 with TRBJ2-1; D not resolved. V lost 1 base to trimming and J lost 3 bases, with 10 bases between them. Germline CDR1 KGHSH, CDR2 LQKENI. The CDR3 spans 15 residues. The CDR3 protein is CASSPRRTYYNEQFF. The CDR3 nucleotides are TGTGCCAGCTCACCACGAAGGACCTACTACAATGAGCAGTTCTTC.

There are a few counts of this clonotype. The rearrangement links TRBV6-6 to TRBJ2-1; 10 nucleotides line up with TRBD2. V gave up 6 bases and J gave up 4 bases; unmatched junction bases: 9. CDR1 is MNHNY, CDR2 SVGAGI, per germline (reference sequence). The CDR3 extends over 16 amino acids. CDR3 residues: CASRSFSGGQYNEQFF. The CDR3, as DNA: TGTGCCAGCAGATCCTTTAGCGGGGGGCAATACAATGAGCAGTTCTTC.

In its sample, this clonotype was seen a few times. V and J are TRBV9 and TRBJ2-1; D ambiguous. Germline lookup yields CDR1 SGDLS and CDR2 YYNGEE. Trimming removed 0 bases from V and 3 bases from J, with 10 bases in between. CDR3 size: 15 residues. CDR3 region: CASSVAGWGYNEQFF. For the CDR3, the DNA is TGTGCCAGCAGCGTAGCTGGGTGGGGCTACAATGAGCAGTTCTTC. Combining the CDR3 with reference TRBV9 and TRBJ2-1 gives the whole variable domain DSGVTQTPKHLITATGQRVTLRCSPRSGDLSVYWYQQSLDQGLQFLIQYYNGEERAKGNILERFSAQQFPDLHSELNLSSLELGDSALYFCASSVAGWGYNEQFFGPGTRLTVL.